Shown below are 15 T cell receptor beta chains from a single sample sequenced in a study of T cell clonality in common variable immunodeficiency. Their antigens are not known. The data were produced by immunoSEQ multiplex PCR, yet TCRdb's version contains in-frame clones alone and is incomplete. There are some 10,000 clones in the sample, none observed a single time. Whole-study findings and limits: In common variable immunodeficiency, TCR beta chains reportedly carried fewer deletions and N-nucleotide insertions.

Sequenced sample: peripheral blood mononuclear cells. These receptors came from a human donor with common variable immunodeficiency.

This clone was counted a few times. The observed sequence ends 3 residues before the CDR3 terminus, with the missing tail filled in from the germline J gene. This chain joins TRBV7-2 and TRBJ2-1; TRBD2 matches 7 bases. Germline trimming cut 5 bases from V and 5 bases from J; bases unmatched to any gene: 9. There are 15 residues in the CDR3. CDR1 is SGHTA, CDR2 FQGNSA, per germline. The CDR3 region is CASSEAGLHNNEQFF. The DNA read from the CDR3 is TGTGCCAGCAGCGAAGCGGGACTACATAACAATGAG.

This clone was counted between two and nine times. The DNA read from the CDR3 is TGTGCCAGCTCACCATCCTCCGGGACAGGGGTAGATACG. This gives the protein CASSPSSGTGVDT. The CDR3, in full, reads CASSPSSGTGVDTQYF. This chain connects TRBV18 to TRBJ2-3; 10 positions agree with TRBD1. Sequencing ends 3 residues short of the CDR3 end; the germline J gene provides the rest. Losses at the gene ends were 2 bases for V and 5 bases for J; bases not matched to a gene: 7. The V gene's germline CDR1 is KGHSH and CDR2 LQKENI. This CDR3 region has 16 residues.

This clone has a handful of counts. Read coverage stops 3 residues before the CDR3 terminus; the germline J gene supplies the remainder. The rearrangement uses TRBV2 and TRBJ2-7; 11 bases fit TRBD1. The ends lost 7 bases at V and 6 bases at J; junction bases unmatched: 11. The germline gives CDR1 SNHLY, CDR2 FYNNEI. This CDR3 is built from 15 residues. The DNA read from the CDR3 is TGTGCCAGCATTGGGGGGACAGGGGGGTTTGGCGAG. It encodes CASIGGTGGFGE. The entire CDR3 sequence reads CASIGGTGGFGEQYF.

On this clone itself: The read is 3 residues too short to cover the CDR3 end, so that end is filled in from the germline J gene. The V call is TRBV19, the J call TRBJ1-2; 8 bases are shared with TRBD1. Germline values: CDR1 LNHDA, CDR2 SQIVND (reference sequence). There are 16 residues in the CDR3. CDR3 residues: CASSLNQGAKGRGYTF. The covered CDR3 bases are TGTGCCAGTAGCCTGAACCAGGGGGCCAAAGGCAGAGGC. The whole variable domain, remainder taken from reference TRBV19 and TRBJ1-2, is DGGITQSPKYLFRKEGQNVTLSCEQNLNHDAMYWYRQDPGQGLRLIYYSQIVNDFQKGDIAEGYSVSREKKESFPLTVTSAQKNPTAFYLCASSLNQGAKGRGYTFGSGTRLTVV.

This clone was seen repeatedly, ten times or more. Read sequence stops 3 residues before the CDR3 end, and the germline J gene provides the missing end. The gene calls are TRBV30 and TRBJ2-5, with D perhaps TRBD1 (6 bases). The CDR3 length is 14 residues. Deletions cut 2 bases from V and 5 bases from J, with 15 bases between. CDR1 is GTSNPN, CDR2 SVGIG, per germline (reference sequence). The sequenced part of the CDR3 DNA is TGTGCCTGGAGTATGGGATTGGGGGCGGAGACC. Protein product: CAWSMGLGAET. The CDR3 as a whole reads CAWSMGLGAETQYF.

Note on this clone: Coverage ceases 3 residues before the CDR3 finishes, and the germline J gene fills in the end. J is TRBJ2-7 and V is TRBV7-9; no clear D. Germline lookup yields CDR1 SEHNR and CDR2 FQNEAQ (reference sequence). The CDR3 sequence is 12 residues long. The germline V and J ends were trimmed by 1 base and 3 bases, with 4 bases remaining between them. Incomplete CDR3 DNA: TGTGCCAGCAGCTTAGTCAACTACGAG. As protein: CASSLVNYE. The CDR3 in its entirety is CASSLVNYEQYF.

This clone has a handful of counts. The sequenced CDR3 bases are TGTGCCTGGAGTCCGGGACTAGCGGGCACAGATACG. Translating it yields CAWSPGLAGTDT. The full CDR3 is CAWSPGLAGTDTQYF. The gene calls are TRBV30 and TRBJ2-3, with 11 bases lining up with TRBD2. The read falls 3 residues short of the CDR3 end, and the missing part is taken from the germline J gene. The V gene end was trimmed by 2 bases and the J gene end by 1 base; junction bases not matched to a gene: 2. This CDR3 region has 15 residues. Germline assignment: CDR1 GTSNPN and CDR2 SVGIG (reference sequence).

By frequency in the sample, this clone is medium-sized. The sequence runs out 3 residues before the end of the CDR3; the remainder is reconstructed from the germline J gene. The rearrangement links TRBV18 to TRBJ2-3, with 7 nucleotides matching TRBD1. Unmatched junction bases numbered 3, after V lost 3 bases and J lost 0 bases. The CDR3 loop spans 15 amino acids. In germline, CDR1 is KGHSH, CDR2 LQKENI. The CDR3 region is CASSPGQPSTDTQYF. Partial CDR3 DNA: TGTGCCAGCTCACCGGGACAGCCTAGCACAGATACG.

To note about this clone: The sequenced fragment ends 3 residues before the CDR3 boundary, so the rest is inferred from the germline J gene. V gene TRBV19 combines with J gene TRBJ2-1; the D gene is possibly TRBD2 (6 bases). The CDR3 contains 15 residues. Per germline, CDR1 LNHDA and CDR2 SQIVND (reference sequence). V was shortened by 6 bases and J by 4 bases, with 16 bases between the two germline ends. This chain's CDR3 is CASSTLAGMYNEQFF. The sequenced part of the CDR3 DNA is TGTGCCAGTAGCACACTAGCCGGGATGTACAATGAG.

This clone is medium-sized within its sample. The DNA ends 3 residues before the CDR3 does, and the rest of the CDR3 is filled in from the germline J gene. The chain has TRBV29-1 and TRBJ2-3, with TRBD2 as a possible D gene (5 bases). The germline V and J ends were trimmed by 1 base and 4 bases, with 9 bases remaining between them. CDR1 is SQVTM and CDR2 is ANQGSEA in the germline V gene. This CDR3 is 13 amino acids long. The CDR3 spells CSVEGGLADTQYF. CDR3 DNA (partial): TGCAGCGTTGAAGGAGGGTTAGCAGATACG.

As regards this clone: The read terminates 3 residues ahead of where the CDR3 ends, so the germline J gene completes it. The rearrangement joins TRBV7-6 to TRBJ2-7; D may be TRBD2 (6 bases). V lost 1 base and J lost 2, with 9 bases in between. CDR3 length: 14 amino acids. CDR1 is SGHVS and CDR2 is FNYEAQ in the germline V gene. This chain's CDR3 is CASSLGASAYEQYF. The CDR3 DNA, read in part, is TGTGCCAGCAGCTTAGGGGCTAGCGCCTACGAG.

Worth noting for this clone: Germline and junction disagree at one end, which may indicate a read error. The read ends 3 residues before the CDR3 terminus; that terminus is restored from the germline J gene. V gene TRBV19 combines with J gene TRBJ2-5; 12 bases fit TRBD2. The CDR3 totals 16 residues. Germline-derived CDR1 and CDR2 are LNHDA and SQIVND (reference sequence). The sequenced CDR3 bases are TGTGCAAGTAGTATATCTAGCGGGAGGGCCTTGGAGACC. It is translated as CASSISSGRALET. The whole CDR3 sequence is CASSISSGRALETQYF.

As to this clone: Coverage ceases 3 residues before the CDR3 finishes, and the germline J gene fills in the end. This rearrangement joins TRBV5-4 to TRBJ2-7, with 8 bases lining up with TRBD2. From germline, CDR1 is SGHNT and CDR2 YYREEE (reference sequence). After removal of 4 bases from V and 1 base from J, the junction contained 7 bases not matched to a gene. There are 15 residues in the CDR3. This CDR3 reads CASSTASGFSYEQYF. The sequenced part of the CDR3 DNA is TGTGCCAGCAGCACAGCTAGCGGGTTTTCCTACGAG.

This chain's CDR3 is CASSGGTPTYEQYF. CDR3 DNA (partial): TGTGCCAGCAGCGGCGGGACTCCGACATACGAG. This chain links TRBV5-4 with TRBJ2-7; D possibly corresponds to TRBD2 (6 bases). The read falls 3 residues short of the CDR3 end, and the missing part is taken from the germline J gene. This CDR3 comprises 14 residues. V was shortened by 4 bases and J by 4 bases, with 15 bases between the two germline ends. Germline-derived CDR1 and CDR2 are SGHNT and YYREEE (reference sequence).

A few counts support this clone. Coverage ceases 3 residues before the CDR3 finishes, and the germline J gene fills in the end. The chain combines TRBV7-2 with TRBJ2-3; a weak D match, TRBD1 (5 bases). This CDR3 has 14 amino acids. The germline V gene encodes CDR1 SGHTA and CDR2 FQGNSA. The DNA read from the CDR3 is TGTGCCAGCAGCCCCGACAGTTTAGTCGGGACG. Translation gives CASSPDSLVGT. The complete CDR3 sequence is CASSPDSLVGTQYF.